The T cell receptor (beta chain) described here comes from a study of cytomegalovirus exposure and HLA in healthy donors. Study-wide findings and caveats: Altogether, around 160 TCR beta chains were recorded as cytomegalovirus-associated. Accounts indicate the classifier identified cytomegalovirus status with strong specificity and sensitivity. For most TCR sequences rarity was the rule, although some public TCRs occurred in many donors.

As for this clone: Its antigen is not known.

Here immunoSEQ multiplex PCR was the method, and the copy in TCRdb shows in-frame clones only, minus some. The sample records about 120,000 clones, around 85% being singletons. The CDR3 runs to 17 residues. V gave up 1 base and J gave up 5 bases; unmatched junction bases: 11. Per the germline V gene, CDR1 is SGHVS and CDR2 is FQNEAQ. Sequencing used PBMCs. This receptor was taken from a man aged 18 to 29 in good health and CMV-seropositive. The genes are TRBV7-8 and TRBJ2-7; TRBD2 agrees at 10 bases. The CDR3 loop is CASSLVVERGGRNEQYF. For the CDR3, the DNA is TGTGCCAGCAGCTTAGTAGTTGAGCGGGGGGGCCGGAACGAGCAGTACTTC.